The 29 T cell receptor beta chains reported below all come from one sample, sequenced in a study of T cells in Graves' hyperthyroidism and ophthalmopathy. TCR beta CDR3 sequences were amplified from RNA transcripts. The primer set for the first-round RT-PCR of the TCR CDR3 was HTBI. One entry per CDR3 protein results from TCRdb running MiXCR on the multiplex PCR reads. Of some 600,000 distinct CDR3 sequences in the sample, approximately 13% were seen once. What was sequenced was blood. The receptor set was obtained from a woman aged 30 to 39 with Graves' hyperthyroidism that later progressed to Graves' ophthalmopathy.

This clonotype was seen repeatedly, ten times or more. The V gene is TRBV20-1, the J gene TRBJ2-1; 7 bases map to TRBD1. Losses at the gene ends were 4 bases for V and 10 bases for J; bases not matched to a gene: 10. Germline CDR1 DFQATT, CDR2 SNEGSKA (reference sequence). The CDR3 consists of 13 residues. CDR3 amino acids: CSAITGAEREQFF. The CDR3 region has the DNA TGCAGTGCTATTACAGGGGCCGAACGCGAGCAGTTCTTC.

The sample holds many counts of this clonotype. The gene calls are TRBV5-6 and TRBJ2-7; perhaps TRBD1 as D (6 bases). V lost 4 bases to trimming and J lost 2 bases, with 13 bases between them. The CDR3 runs 14 residues. CDR1 SGHDT and CDR2 YYEEEE come from the germline V gene. This CDR3 reads CASSLKRGTYEQYF. CDR3 bases: TGTGCCAGCAGCCTCAAAAGGGGGACCTACGAGCAGTACTTC.

This clonotype was seen many times. The chain joins TRBV7-2 to TRBJ2-5; TRBD1 is a possible D gene (6 bases). The CDR3 has 14 residues. Germline-derived CDR1 and CDR2 are SGHTA and FQGNSA. V lost 4 bases to trimming and J lost 4 bases, with 13 bases between them. In DNA form, the CDR3 reads TGTGCCAGCAGCTCACAGGGATTTGGAGAGACCCAGTACTTC. Amino acid sequence: CASSSQGFGETQYF.

There are a few counts of this clonotype. This rearrangement joins TRBV29-1 to TRBJ1-2; a weak D match, TRBD1 (6 bases). This CDR3 comprises 15 residues. The germline gives CDR1 SQVTM, CDR2 ANQGSEA. The germline V and J ends were trimmed by 1 base and 0 bases, with 12 bases remaining between them. CDR3 DNA: TGCAGCGTTGAAGTAATTGCAGGGGCTAACTATGGCTACACCTTC. Its translation is CSVEVIAGANYGYTF.

There are many counts of this clonotype. The chain joins TRBV6-4 to TRBJ2-5; 7 positions match TRBD2. Losses at the gene ends were 3 bases for V and 5 bases for J; bases not matched to a gene: 3. The germline V gene has CDR1 MRHNA and CDR2 SNTAGT. This CDR3 is built from 13 residues. The CDR3 nucleotides are TGTGCCAGCAGTGAGCGGGAGTTTGAGACCCAGTACTTC. Translating it yields CASSEREFETQYF.

In this sample, this clonotype turned up many times. The chain employs TRBV30 and TRBJ1-1, with no clear D. The germline V gene has CDR1 GTSNPN and CDR2 SVGIG (reference sequence). The CDR3 runs 13 residues. Trimming removed 0 bases from V and 0 bases from J, with 5 bases in between. The CDR3 reads CAWSVLLNTEAFF. The CDR3 nucleotides read TGTGCCTGGAGTGTACTCTTGAACACTGAAGCTTTCTTT.

In the case of this clonotype: A much larger clone lies one base from this, so it may be a read error. The DNA is left out, because the CDR3 cannot be placed on it with certainty; the CDR3 is given as TCRdb lists it. V is TRBV10-3 and J is TRBJ1-2; the DNA was not used to check the table's D call, TRBD1. Germline CDR1 and CDR2: ENHRY and SYGVKD. The CDR3 length is 13 residues, termini included. CDR3: CASQGGGNYGCTF.

This clonotype has at least ten counts. The gene calls are TRBV28 and TRBJ2-1; D remains ambiguous. The CDR3 is made up of 12 amino acids. Germline V lookup: CDR1 MDHEN, CDR2 SYDVKM. Trimming pared 2 bases from V and 5 bases from J, leaving 4 bases between. CDR3 nucleotides: TGTGCCAGCAGTTTACTTGACAATGAGCAGTTCTTC. It translates to CASSLLDNEQFF. Full variable domain (missing parts from reference TRBV28 and TRBJ2-1): DVKVTQSSRYLVKRTGEKVFLECVQDMDHENMFWYRQDPGLGLRLIYFSYDVKMKEKGDIPEGYSVSREKKERFSLILESASTNQTSMYLCASSLLDNEQFFGPGTRLTVL.

This clonotype was seen a few times. This chain uses TRBV7-2 with TRBJ1-5; 8 bases match TRBD1. CDR1 is SGHTA and CDR2 is FQGNSA in the germline V gene. The CDR3 runs 17 residues. The junction had 6 bases not matched to a gene; V was cut back by 1 base and J by 1 base. The CDR3 spells CASSLVAGGKSNQPQHF. Here the CDR3 DNA reads TGTGCCAGCAGCTTAGTGGCAGGGGGCAAAAGCAATCAGCCCCAGCATTTT.

This clonotype was seen many times. This rearrangement joins TRBV7-9 to TRBJ2-1, with a weak D call TRBD1 (5 bases). Germline loops: CDR1 SEHNR, CDR2 FQNEAQ (reference sequence). With 6 bases removed from V and 2 bases from J, the gap between germline ends came to 14 bases. CDR3 size: 15 residues. Here the CDR3 DNA reads TGTGCCAGCAGACGCAGGGTGGACCCCTACAATGAGCAGTTCTTC. It yields the protein CASRRRVDPYNEQFF.

The chain recombines TRBV27 with TRBJ2-7, with D perhaps matching TRBD2 (6 bases). The CDR3 contains 14 residues. Deletions cut 3 bases from V and 2 bases from J, with 11 bases between. CDR1 MNHEY and CDR2 SMNVEV come from the germline V gene (reference sequence). The CDR3 sequence is CASSFGTRPYEQYF. For the CDR3, the DNA is TGTGCCAGCAGTTTCGGGACTCGGCCCTACGAGCAGTACTTC.

This chain links TRBV5-1 with TRBJ2-3; TRBD2 is a possible D gene (6 bases). Germline CDR1 reads SGHRS; CDR2 reads YFSETQ. The length of the CDR3 is 14 residues. V was shortened by 4 bases and J by 2 bases, with 11 bases between the two germline ends. The CDR3 DNA sequence: TGCGCCAGCAGCCCGGGACTCAACACAGATACGCAGTATTTT. Translated, it gives CASSPGLNTDTQYF.

This clonotype has a handful of counts. The chain combines TRBV4-2 with TRBJ2-1; the match to TRBD2 covers 10 bases. The CDR3 has 16 residues. V trimming: 5 bases; J trimming: 1 base; junction bases outside the gene matches: 5. In germline, CDR1 is LGHNA, CDR2 YNFKEQ. The CDR3 spells CASSIRTSGSYNEQFF. The CDR3 DNA is TGTGCCAGCAGCATACGGACTAGCGGTTCCTACAATGAGCAGTTCTTC.

The chain employs TRBV7-9 and TRBJ1-2, with 7 bases lining up with TRBD1. The CDR3 is made up of 16 amino acids. Germline V gene data show CDR1 as SEHNR and CDR2 as FQNEAQ (reference sequence). With V trimmed by 6 bases and J by 0 bases, 10 bases remained unmatched. The CDR3 sequence: CASSAAHRGTNYGYTF. CDR3 sequence (DNA): TGTGCCAGCAGTGCAGCTCACAGGGGTACTAACTATGGCTACACCTTC. Filled out from reference TRBV7-9 and TRBJ1-2, the complete variable domain reads DTGVSQNPRHKITKRGQNVTFRCDPISEHNRLYWYRQTLGQGPEFLTYFQNEAQLEKSRLLSDRFSAERPKGSFSTLEIQRTEQGDSAMYLCASSAAHRGTNYGYTFGSGTRLTVV.

The rearrangement uses TRBV5-1 and TRBJ1-4; a weak D match, TRBD1 (6 bases). Germline loops: CDR1 SGHRS, CDR2 YFSETQ. Trimming removed 0 bases at V and 5 bases at J, with 11 bases between. This CDR3 is built from 15 residues. CDR3 DNA sequence: TGCGCCAGCAGCTTGGAGGGACAAAGGAATGAAAAACTGTTTTTT. This translates into CASSLEGQRNEKLFF.

V and J are TRBV4-1 and TRBJ2-6; D unresolved. CDR3 length: 16 residues. V dropped 3 bases and J dropped 2 bases, with 11 bases sitting between them. Germline values: CDR1 MGHRA, CDR2 YSYEKL. The CDR3 loop reads CASSHPGYTGANVLTF. The DNA for the CDR3 is TGCGCCAGCAGCCATCCCGGCTACACTGGGGCCAACGTCCTGACTTTC.

This clonotype was seen many times. This sequence joins TRBV12-3 or TRBV12-4 and TRBJ1-2; tentatively, D is TRBD1 (6 bases). The CDR3 is made up of 12 amino acids. V shed 6 bases and J shed 5 bases, with 10 bases lying between them. Here the CDR3 DNA reads TGTGCCAGCAGCACAGGGCAGTATGGCTACACCTTC. Translation: CASSTGQYGYTF.

In this sample, this clonotype turned up a few times. The chain has TRBV30 and TRBJ2-2; D gene uncertain. V lost 2 bases and J 7 bases, leaving 14 bases between the germline ends. CDR1 and CDR2 (germline): GTSNPN, SVGIG (reference sequence). This CDR3 contains 14 residues. CDR3 sequence reads: CAWSLRSSHGELFF. The CDR3 DNA reads as TGTGCCTGGAGTTTACGGAGTAGTCACGGGGAGCTGTTTTTT.

The chain couples TRBV20-1 to TRBJ2-2; 15 positions agree with TRBD2. This CDR3 has 17 residues. Germline V lookup: CDR1 DFQATT, CDR2 SNEGSKA (reference sequence). J was trimmed by 1 base and V by 3 bases; bases with no gene match: 3. CDR3 sequence reads: CSASGLAGGRNTGELFF. The DNA of the CDR3 is TGCAGTGCTAGCGGACTAGCGGGAGGGAGGAACACCGGGGAGCTGTTTTTT.

This clonotype has only a few counts. This rearrangement joins TRBV14 to TRBJ2-1; 11 bases map to TRBD2. The germline gives CDR1 SGHDN, CDR2 FVKESK. After removal of 4 bases from V and 10 bases from J, the junction contained 9 bases not matched to a gene. The CDR3 runs to 15 residues. CDR3 sequence reads: CASSPGGLAAGEQFF. CDR3 sequence (DNA): TGTGCCAGCAGCCCCGGGGGACTAGCGGCCGGAGAGCAGTTCTTC.

This clonotype was observed many times. The V and J genes are TRBV27 and TRBJ2-7; 11 nucleotides line up with TRBD2. CDR1 is MNHEY, CDR2 SMNVEV, per germline (reference sequence). The CDR3 covers 16 residues. Trimming cost V 5 bases and J 6 bases; bases outside gene matches: 12. CDR3 loop: CASSMLAGGGESEQYF. CDR3 nucleotide sequence: TGTGCCAGCAGTATGCTAGCGGGAGGTGGGGAGAGCGAGCAGTACTTC.

This clonotype was observed many times. The chain combines TRBV24-1 with TRBJ1-1, with TRBD1 matching over 10 bases. Per germline, CDR1 KGHDR and CDR2 SFDVKD. The CDR3 extends over 14 amino acids. V lost 6 bases, J lost 3 bases, and 3 bases stayed unmatched. CDR3 nucleotides: TGTGCCACCAGTTCCGGGACAGGGGACACTGAAGCTTTCTTT. Its protein product is CATSSGTGDTEAFF.

This clonotype was seen only a few times. The chain joins TRBV9 to TRBJ2-7; no reliable D call. V lost 3 bases, J lost 3 bases, and 10 bases lay in between. Germline V CDR1 and CDR2: SGDLS, YYNGEE. CDR3 length: 13 amino acids. CDR3 nucleotides: TGTGCCAGCAGCGAGGCGGTCGGCTACGAGCAGTACTTC. Protein product: CASSEAVGYEQYF.

At least ten counts were recorded for this clonotype. The chain couples TRBV24-1 to TRBJ2-2; a weak D match, TRBD1 (6 bases). The V and J ends lost 4 bases and 6 bases respectively, with 11 bases between them. The CDR3 contains 14 residues. Germline V gene lookup returns CDR1 KGHDR and CDR2 SFDVKD. The CDR3 is CATSENRVAGELFF. CDR3 DNA sequence: TGTGCCACCAGTGAGAACAGGGTCGCCGGGGAGCTGTTTTTT.

This clonotype was seen repeatedly, ten times or more. The V gene is TRBV28, the J gene TRBJ1-1; D possibly corresponds to TRBD1 (5 bases). Germline assignment: CDR1 MDHEN and CDR2 SYDVKM. The germline V and J ends were trimmed by 4 bases and 5 bases, with 14 bases remaining between them. The CDR3 sequence is 14 residues long. As DNA, the CDR3 is TGTGCCAGCAGTTCTCCTCAGGGTTATACTGAAGCTTTCTTT. Translated, it gives CASSSPQGYTEAFF.

The gene calls are TRBV2 and TRBJ1-2; TRBD1 matches at 7 bases. The CDR3 totals 13 residues. Germline-derived CDR1 and CDR2 are SNHLY and FYNNEI. J lost 6 bases, V lost 7 bases, and 8 bases had no gene match. The CDR3 nucleotides are TGTGCCAGCATTACCGACAGGGCAGATGGCTACACCTTC. Translating gives CASITDRADGYTF. Filled out from reference TRBV2 and TRBJ1-2, the complete variable domain reads EPEVTQTPSHQVTQMGQEVILRCVPISNHLYFYWYRQILGQKVEFLVSFYNNEISEKSEIFDDQFSVERPDGSNFTLKIRSTKLEDSAMYFCASITDRADGYTFGSGTRLTVV.

The table lists this clonotype with many counts. The J gene is TRBJ1-1, the V gene TRBV28; weak D call: TRBD1 (5 bases). Germline CDR1 reads MDHEN; CDR2 reads SYDVKM. The V and J ends lost 2 bases and 4 bases respectively, with 11 bases between them. The CDR3 has 14 residues. The CDR3 loop is CASSLTEGRTEAFF. The CDR3 DNA follows: TGTGCCAGCAGTTTAACAGAGGGGCGCACTGAAGCTTTCTTT.

V gene TRBV19 combines with J gene TRBJ2-3; perhaps TRBD2 as D (6 bases). Per the germline V gene, CDR1 is LNHDA and CDR2 is SQIVND (reference sequence). The V gene lost 4 bases and the J gene lost 6 bases, with 17 bases spanning the gap. CDR3 length: 15 amino acids. CDR3 in DNA: TGTGCCAGTAGTACCCAACTTGGAGGGTTGGATACGCAGTATTTT. Translation gives CASSTQLGGLDTQYF.

In its sample, this clonotype was seen many times. The rearrangement links TRBV5-5 to TRBJ2-1; possibly TRBD1 for D (5 bases). This CDR3 is built from 14 residues. In germline, CDR1 is SGHKS, CDR2 YYEKEE (reference sequence). The V gene lost 0 bases and the J gene lost 10 bases, with 14 bases spanning the gap. DNA of the CDR3: TGTGCCAGCAGCTTGGGCTCGCAGGGATGGGAGCAGTTCTTC. Protein product: CASSLGSQGWEQFF.